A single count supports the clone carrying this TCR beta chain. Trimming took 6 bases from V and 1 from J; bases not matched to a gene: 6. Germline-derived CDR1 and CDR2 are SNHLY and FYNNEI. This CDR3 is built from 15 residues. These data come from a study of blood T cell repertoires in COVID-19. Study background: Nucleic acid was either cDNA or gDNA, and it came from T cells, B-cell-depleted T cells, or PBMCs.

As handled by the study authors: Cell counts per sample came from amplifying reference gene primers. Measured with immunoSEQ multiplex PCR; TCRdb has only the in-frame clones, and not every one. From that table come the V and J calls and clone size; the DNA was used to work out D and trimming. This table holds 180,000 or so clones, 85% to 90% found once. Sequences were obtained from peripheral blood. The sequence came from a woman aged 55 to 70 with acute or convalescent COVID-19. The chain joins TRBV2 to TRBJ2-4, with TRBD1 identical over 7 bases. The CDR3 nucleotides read TGTGCCAGCAGGGAGACAGGGCCGGCCAAAAACATTCAGTACTTC. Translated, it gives CASRETGPAKNIQYF. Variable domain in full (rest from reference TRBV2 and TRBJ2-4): EPEVTQTPSHQVTQMGQEVILRCVPISNHLYFYWYRQILGQKVEFLVSFYNNEISEKSEIFDDQFSVERPDGSNFTLKIRSTKLEDSAMYFCASRETGPAKNIQYFGAGTRLSVL.